These 28 T cell receptor beta chains share one sample of origin, sequenced in a study of technical replicates of blood from several donors (dated by TCRdb to 2017 to 2019). Library preparation was by the immunoSEQ multiplex PCR assay. TCRdb provides this immuneACCESS table in a form limited to in-frame rearrangements. Some clones are lacking; in checked studies, under half of them reflect an unresolved V gene, and why the rest are absent is not known. The sample data list 65,000 to 85,000 clones, and about 96% of these were observed just once. The ten top clones hold 0.2% of the sample. Sequenced: T cells isolated from PBMCs. The receptors were sampled from a human donor in good health.

Only one count was recorded for this clone. This chain joins TRBV4-1 and TRBJ2-7, with 10 nucleotides matching TRBD1. The CDR3 loop spans 16 amino acids. CDR1 and CDR2 (germline): MGHRA, YSYEKL. Trimming cost V 3 bases and J 6 bases; bases outside gene matches: 11. The CDR3 DNA sequence: TGCGCCAGCAGCCACGCTACCGGGACAGGGGTATCCGAGCAGTACTTC. This codes for CASSHATGTGVSEQYF.

The J gene is TRBJ1-1, the V gene TRBV23-1, with no clear D. TRBV23-1 is filed as an ORF, its function uncertain. The V end was cut by 10 bases, the J end by 1 base, with 25 bases between. CDR3 length: 17 amino acids. The CDR3 sequence is CAISTYAAGPPNTEAFF. CDR3 in DNA: TGCGCCATTTCCACATACGCTGCGGGCCCCCCGAACACTGAAGCTTTCTTT.

The chain employs TRBV28 and TRBJ2-7; TRBD1 aligns across 9 bases. The CDR3 spans 15 residues. CDR1 and CDR2 from the germline V gene are MDHEN and SYDVKM. V was clipped by 8 bases and J by 6 bases; unmatched bases: 14. CDR3 sequence (DNA): TGTGCCAGCCGTTACCGGGACAGGGCTTCGGGCGAGCAGTACTTC. It specifies CASRYRDRASGEQYF.

The rearrangement links TRBV2 to TRBJ2-1; 7 nucleotides agree with TRBD2. CDR3 length: 16 residues. Germline V gene lookup returns CDR1 SNHLY and CDR2 FYNNEI. V trimming: 4 bases; J trimming: 5 bases; junction bases outside the gene matches: 11. The CDR3 spells CASSGGGRIGNNEQFF. Here the CDR3 DNA reads TGTGCCAGCAGTGGTGGCGGGAGAATCGGGAACAATGAGCAGTTCTTC.

V gene TRBV7-9 combines with J gene TRBJ2-5; 11 nucleotides align to TRBD2. Germline trimming cut 5 bases from V and 1 base from J; bases unmatched to any gene: 3. Looked up from germline, CDR1 is SEHNR and CDR2 is FQNEAQ (reference sequence). The CDR3 totals 15 residues. The DNA of the CDR3 is TGTGCCAGCAGCGGACTAGCGGGCCTCCAAGAGACCCAGTACTTC. This codes for CASSGLAGLQETQYF. The full variable domain, with the rest looked up from reference TRBV7-9 and TRBJ2-5, is DTGVSQNPRHKITKRGQNVTFRCDPISEHNRLYWYRQTLGQGPEFLTYFQNEAQLEKSRLLSDRFSAERPKGSFSTLEIQRTEQGDSAMYLCASSGLAGLQETQYFGPGTRLLVL.

The chain has TRBV5-4 and TRBJ1-2; 11 nucleotides line up with TRBD1. Germline values: CDR1 SGHNT, CDR2 YYREEE (reference sequence). This CDR3 contains 14 residues. With V trimmed by 4 bases and J by 4 bases, 3 bases remained unmatched. DNA of the CDR3: TGTGCCAGCAGCGGGGACAGGGGGTTCTATGGCTACACCTTC. This codes for CASSGDRGFYGYTF.

This rearrangement joins TRBV6-5 to TRBJ2-3; D is undetermined. Deletions cut 4 bases from V and 1 base from J, with 12 bases between. CDR1 is MNHEY, CDR2 SVGAGI, per germline. The CDR3 spans 15 residues. The CDR3 region has the DNA TGTGCCAGCAGTTTAACGGGTAGACGCACAGATACGCAGTATTTT. As protein: CASSLTGRRTDTQYF.

The DNA for the CDR3 is TGTGCCAGCAGCTTGGACTCGTCAAATAGAGCTTTGAACACTGAAGCTTTCTTT. Translation: CASSLDSSNRALNTEAFF. The rearrangement joins TRBV5-4 to TRBJ1-1; D ambiguous. V lost 0 bases, J lost 0 bases, and 18 bases lay in between. The CDR3 is made up of 18 amino acids. Germline V gene data show CDR1 as SGHNT and CDR2 as YYREEE (reference sequence).

The chain recombines TRBV2 with TRBJ1-5; D is undetermined. This CDR3 spans 13 amino acids. CDR1 is SNHLY, CDR2 FYNNEI, per germline. Trimming took off 7 bases at V and 0 bases at J, with 7 bases between the two ends. The CDR3 region has the DNA TGTGCCAGCAAACGGGATAGCAATCAGCCCCAGCATTTT. Its protein product is CASKRDSNQPQHF.

The chain recombines TRBV9 with TRBJ2-5, with a weak D call TRBD2 (6 bases). Looked up from germline, CDR1 is SGDLS and CDR2 is YYNGEE. The CDR3 is 15 residues long. The V gene lost 4 bases and the J gene lost 5 bases, with 18 bases spanning the gap. CDR3 protein: CASSSRGLSGETQYF. The DNA of the CDR3 is TGTGCCAGCAGCTCAAGGGGACTCTCAGGGGAGACCCAGTACTTC.

This clone was seen just once. This chain links TRBV5-1 with TRBJ2-7; 8 bases align to TRBD1. Looked up from germline, CDR1 is SGHRS and CDR2 is YFSETQ. This CDR3 spans 14 amino acids. V dropped 4 bases and J dropped 4; count of bases not matched to a gene: 7. The CDR3 protein is CASSPQGASYEQYF. The CDR3, as DNA: TGCGCCAGCAGCCCCCAGGGGGCTTCGTACGAGCAGTACTTC.

The genes are TRBV28 and TRBJ2-1; 8 bases map to TRBD2. With 6 bases clipped from V and 6 bases from J, the junction kept 7 bases outside the gene matches. The CDR3 has 14 residues. Germline-derived CDR1 and CDR2 are MDHEN and SYDVKM. The CDR3 region is CASSRAAGGNEQFF. The CDR3 DNA reads TGTGCCAGCAGCCGTGCGGCGGGAGGCAATGAGCAGTTCTTC.

This clone was seen only once. J is TRBJ1-1 and V is TRBV7-6, with unresolved D. The CDR3 is 15 residues long. Looked up from germline, CDR1 is SGHVS and CDR2 is FNYEAQ. Trimming cost V 2 bases and J 1 base, with 11 bases left between them. In nucleotides, the CDR3 is TGTGCCAGCAGCTTATACGGCGGGCAGAACACTGAAGCTTTCTTT. Protein sequence: CASSLYGGQNTEAFF.

DNA of the CDR3: TGTGCCAGCACCACGGGACTAGCGTCTTACCAAGAGACCCAGTACTTC. Its translation: CASTTGLASYQETQYF. The genes are TRBV28 and TRBJ2-5; the match to TRBD2 covers 10 bases. Germline CDR1 is MDHEN and CDR2 is SYDVKM. This CDR3 contains 16 residues. J gave up 0 bases and V 7 bases, and 8 bases lay outside the gene matches.

The chain employs TRBV7-3 and TRBJ2-2; D gene uncertain. The CDR3 covers 12 residues. CDR1 is SGHTA, CDR2 FQGTGA, per germline. Between the trimmed V and J ends, which lost 2 bases and 4 bases, there was a span of 2 bases. DNA for the CDR3: TGTGCCAGCAGCTTACTCACCGGGGAGCTGTTTTTT. The encoded protein is CASSLLTGELFF.

This sequence joins TRBV11-2 and TRBJ1-2, with 7 bases fitting TRBD1. CDR1 and CDR2 from the germline V gene are SGHAT and FQNNGV. This CDR3 has 13 residues. After removal of 1 base from V and 8 bases from J, the junction contained 4 bases not matched to a gene. The CDR3 region is CASSLGTGDGYTF. The CDR3 bases are TGTGCCAGCAGCTTAGGGACAGGTGACGGCTACACCTTC.

The rearrangement uses TRBV15 and TRBJ1-5, with D maybe TRBD1 (6 bases). The CDR3 loop spans 14 amino acids. Trimming shortened V by 1 base and J by 5 bases, and 9 bases separated the two germline ends. Per the germline V gene, CDR1 is LNHNV and CDR2 is YYDKDF (reference sequence). The CDR3 here is CATSRGGGDQPQHF. DNA of the CDR3: TGTGCCACCAGCAGAGGAGGGGGGGATCAGCCCCAGCATTTT.

V usage is TRBV6-5 and J usage is TRBJ2-7; maybe TRBD2 (5 bases). Trimming took 6 bases from V and 2 from J, leaving 11 bases between them. Germline V gene data show CDR1 as MNHEY and CDR2 as SVGAGI. The length of the CDR3 is 13 residues. CDR3 sequence: CASSLSGPYEQYF. In nucleotides, the CDR3 is TGTGCCAGCAGCCTCAGCGGTCCCTACGAGCAGTACTTC.

This clone was observed a handful of times. The J gene is TRBJ1-2, the V gene TRBV4-1; possible D gene TRBD1, 6 bases. Germline assignment: CDR1 MGHRA and CDR2 YSYEKL. The CDR3 runs to 14 residues. Trimming removed 1 base from V and 6 bases from J, with 12 bases in between. This chain's CDR3 is CASSQVETGNGYTF. As DNA, the CDR3 is TGCGCCAGCAGCCAAGTTGAGACAGGAAATGGCTACACCTTC.

The chain recombines TRBV5-1 with TRBJ1-2, with a weak D call TRBD1 (6 bases). Per the germline V gene, CDR1 is SGHRS and CDR2 is YFSETQ. The ends were cut back, 2 bases at V and 6 bases at J, with 17 bases in the middle. The CDR3 totals 15 residues. This CDR3 is CASSFFPGTRNGYTF. The CDR3 nucleotides are TGCGCCAGCAGCTTTTTTCCCGGGACACGAAATGGCTACACCTTC.

This rearrangement joins TRBV5-1 to TRBJ2-3, with 10 bases matching TRBD2. This CDR3 is 17 amino acids long. V trimming: 0 bases; J trimming: 2 bases; junction bases outside the gene matches: 6. Germline CDR1 reads SGHRS; CDR2 reads YFSETQ. The CDR3 region is CASSLGGLAGATDTQYF. The CDR3, as DNA: TGCGCCAGCAGCTTGGGGGGGCTAGCGGGAGCCACAGATACGCAGTATTTT.

The chain uses TRBV5-1 and TRBJ1-1; D uncertain. Trimming stripped 0 bases from V and 4 bases from J, with 16 bases between. From germline, CDR1 is SGHRS and CDR2 YFSETQ. The CDR3 totals 16 residues. CDR3 DNA sequence: TGCGCCAGCAGCTTGGACAGAGCTACCCGCCCCACTGAAGCTTTCTTT. Protein: CASSLDRATRPTEAFF.

This rearrangement joins TRBV4-1 to TRBJ2-1, with D possibly matching TRBD2 (5 bases). Germline V gene sequence: CDR1 MGHRA, CDR2 YSYEKL. The CDR3 is 17 amino acids. The germline V and J ends were trimmed by 3 bases and 1 base, with 16 bases remaining between them. The CDR3 loop reads CASSQDETGISYNEQFF. DNA of the CDR3: TGCGCCAGCAGCCAGGACGAGACCGGGATATCCTACAATGAGCAGTTCTTC.

The J gene is TRBJ2-2, the V gene TRBV27; TRBD1 matches 7 bases. This CDR3 comprises 12 residues. The germline CDR1 and CDR2 sequences are MNHEY and SMNVEV (reference sequence). J lost 8 bases, V lost 5 bases, and 2 bases had no gene match. As DNA, the CDR3 is TGTGCCAGCAGTATGACAGGGGGGGAGCTGTTTTTT. Its protein product is CASSMTGGELFF.

The V and J genes are TRBV2 and TRBJ2-7, with 7 nucleotides matching TRBD1. Germline V CDR1 and CDR2: SNHLY, FYNNEI. CDR3 length equals 12 residues. Losses at the gene ends were 7 bases for V and 5 bases for J; bases not matched to a gene: 5. CDR3: CASIDRVHEQYF. CDR3 in DNA: TGTGCCAGCATCGACAGGGTACACGAGCAGTACTTC.

The rearrangement uses TRBV5-4 and TRBJ1-2; 7 nucleotides line up with TRBD1. This CDR3 has 16 residues. Trimming took 4 bases from V and 2 from J; bases not matched to a gene: 11. In germline, CDR1 is SGHNT, CDR2 YYREEE (reference sequence). CDR3 residues: CASSGLRDRLNYGYTF. For the CDR3, the DNA is TGTGCCAGCAGCGGGCTGCGGGACAGACTAAACTATGGCTACACCTTC.

This clone was counted once. The J gene is TRBJ1-1, the V gene TRBV7-3; D remains unclear. The CDR3 consists of 12 residues. V was cut by 5 bases and J by 7 bases, with 11 bases left in between. Germline V gives CDR1 SGHTA, CDR2 FQGTGA. The CDR3 loop is CASSLHSGEAFF. The DNA of the CDR3 is TGTGCCAGCAGCCTTCATTCAGGTGAAGCTTTCTTT. Filled out from reference TRBV7-3 and TRBJ1-1, the complete variable domain reads GAGVSQTPSNKVTEKGKYVELRCDPISGHTALYWYRQSLGQGPEFLIYFQGTGAADDSGLPNDRFFAVRPEGSVSTLKIQRTERGDSAVYLCASSLHSGEAFFGQGTRLTVV.

The V call is TRBV2, the J call TRBJ2-1; 13 bases agree with TRBD2. This CDR3 contains 15 residues. Germline trimming cut 7 bases from V and 6 bases from J; bases unmatched to any gene: 6. Germline lookup yields CDR1 SNHLY and CDR2 FYNNEI. CDR3 amino acids: CASTGLAGVLNEQFF. Written as DNA, the CDR3 is TGTGCCAGCACCGGACTAGCGGGAGTACTCAATGAGCAGTTCTTC.